The following is a T cell receptor beta chain sequence with its context. Its antigen is unknown. The entry originates in a study of cytomegalovirus exposure and HLA in healthy donors (dated by TCRdb to the late 2010s). Concerning the study at large: According to an earlier analysis of 550 to 700 of the donors, about 179 million T cells yielded 95 million to 140 million unique TCR beta sequences and less than 300 Gb of sequence data. The study used immunosequencing to profile the T cell repertoires of 600 to 850 subjects and linked those repertoires to cytomegalovirus serostatus. On average, roughly 240,000 unique TCR beta nucleotide sequences were sequenced per donor among some 430 genotyped donors of the cohort, with roughly 19% of those sequences being non-productive. Besides the first cohort of about 730 subjects, a separate validation cohort made up of some 110 different subjects was used. An earlier analysis of several hundred of the donors used high-throughput TCR beta sequencing to judge whether each TCR beta V gene segment behaved as functional or pseudogenic. The later analysis used no new phenotypic data to find candidate immune exposures, relying instead on TCR beta sequences and their occurrence across donors. The study was designed to test whether signatures of past pathogen exposure could be identified by cataloging public T cell receptors. Of the approximately 400 genotyped donors, 65% to 90% fell in the genetic ancestry cluster associated with self-reported Caucasian donors. A later analysis re-analyzed previously published TCR beta repertoires from 650 to 800 donors and added high-resolution HLA genotyping to study TCR occurrence patterns. Class I and class II HLA loci were covered by the typing at four-digit resolution. The number of donors typed differed by locus, with roughly 620-630 for A, B, C, DRB1 and DQB1, more than 500 for DQA1, over 600 for DPA1, and some 440 for DPB1. An early release covering 550 to 700 HLA-typed donors comprised 250 to 350 gigabases of sequencing data and approximately 85 million unique TCR sequences. All discovery cohort repertoires had been generated on a single sequencing platform. About 5 DR-DQ haplotypes were handled as single units for association and clustering, since linkage in the cohort was strong. High-throughput TCR immunosequencing, statistical association of individual TCRs with disease status, and machine learning were combined to predict cytomegalovirus infection status. In a later genetic analysis, genome-wide SNP genotypes for about 55% of the roughly 700 donors were used, and that subset was treated as a discovery cohort. Donor age, sex, ethnicity and CMV serostatus were compiled together with the repertoire data. Study-level results and caveats: In both the original and validation cohorts, the classifier was reported to diagnose cytomegalovirus status with high specificity and sensitivity. The cohort was sequenced for TCR beta chains only, and without alpha or paired-chain data the features that could be detected were limited. Most TCR sequences were observed very rarely across donors, whereas some public TCRs were present in many individuals. Most CMV-associated TCR beta chains appeared to be HLA-restricted in a later analysis, and the HLA associations seemed to be driven largely by CMV exposure. A further reported finding was that TCR beta sequences accurately predicted the HLA-A and HLA-B alleles for most subjects in the first cohort. In a later analysis, TCR association rates were found to vary across HLA loci, with the most associated TCRs seen for DRB1 alleles and the fewest for HLA-C alleles. Linkage disequilibrium might explain the correlated functional status among segregating V segments, but an unknown experimental factor could not be ruled out. Specific HLA alleles were associated with 16,951 TCR beta sequences at a false discovery rate of 0.05 in a later analysis. Because counts were too low, seventeen rarely observed V segments, including chromosome 9 orphons, were left out of the earlier analysis of some 640 of the donors. Because HLA typing was unavailable for some donors at each locus, only the typed subset was used in association tests. A total of about 180 TCR beta chains were listed by the study as associated with cytomegalovirus. In a later genetic analysis, a missense DCLRE1C variant was associated with V-gene and J-gene trimming of TCR beta chains, and the association was replicated in an independent cohort. Several of the top co-occurrence clusters appeared to be linked to parvovirus B19, influenza, CMV and Epstein-Barr virus, according to a later analysis. The only immune exposure information available for the cohort was CMV serostatus. A cluster of highly shared sequence variants was judged likely to represent a technical artifact of the sequencing pipeline. The 87-base-pair reads could not distinguish some IMGT-functional V segments, including TRBV6-2 and TRBV6-3, so those segments were excluded. When HLA alleles, especially DR and DQ, strongly co-occurred, TCR associations were difficult to assign to individual alleles. Broadly in line with IMGT annotations, most TCR beta V segments showed up in productive rearrangements about 87% or about 30% of the time in an earlier analysis of several hundred of the donors. In vitro tests confirmed that three of the cytomegalovirus-associated TCR beta chains recognize cytomegalovirus antigens. A later genetic analysis reported fewer N-insertions in productive TCRs among donors in an Asian-associated ancestry cluster than the roughly 700-donor mean. A later analysis found that HLA-associated TCR beta chains were more clonally expanded and had lower generation probabilities than equally common non-associated chains. Roughly uniform sequencing depth across donors was assumed in presence/absence analyses, although this assumption may not hold. The authors suggested that the approach could potentially be generalized to other disease states and immunological phenotypes.

The cohort consisted of 650 to 700 healthy bone marrow donors. All cohort members were sampled while nominally healthy, although unrecorded immune exposures were likely present. The donor tested CMV seronegative, placing the donor among the 350 to 400 seronegative members of the cohort. Each donor provided a peripheral blood sample, and peripheral blood mononuclear cells were used for TCR beta sequencing. The Qiagen DNeasy Blood Extraction Kit was used to extract genomic DNA from the blood cell samples. Via the germline V gene (reference sequence), CDR1 is MNHEY and CDR2 SMNVEV. There are 13 amino acids in the CDR3, from cysteine to phenylalanine inclusive. The DNA shown is the 39-base CDR3, in frame from base 1. The germline V end is reduced by 3 bases and the J end by 4 bases; junction bases left unmatched: 1. The library was made by the immunoSEQ multiplex PCR assay. The multiplex PCR relied on a mix of 60 forward primers for TCR Vbeta segments and 13 reverse primers for TCR Jbeta segments. A multiplex PCR assay on genomic DNA amplified the CDR3 region of rearranged TCR beta genes. The Illumina HiSeq System was used to sequence the amplified TCR beta libraries as 87-base-pair reads. Per the original workflow: A later analysis counted 75 million to 100 million unique TCR beta chains across the 650 to 700 repertoires, and roughly 10 million of these chains were shared by at least two donors. Raw reads were error-corrected and collapsed into unique sequences by a nearest-neighbor algorithm in which closely related sequences were merged to remove PCR and sequencing errors. V, D and J gene segments were assigned by aligning CDR3 sequences to IMGT reference sequences. For a sequence to be retained, at least a six-nucleotide match to both a V gene segment and a J gene segment was required. A rearrangement counted as productive if the CDR3 had no stop codons and remained in frame with V and J, and every other rearrangement counted as non-productive. CDR3 was defined according to IMGT convention as the region running from the second conserved V-encoded cysteine to the conserved J-encoded phenylalanine. The earlier analysis of about 590 of the donors excluded sequences that lacked an unambiguous match to a single V gene segment. An earlier analysis of 587 of the donors classified V segments as functional when productive rearrangements were above 56.7% and as segregating when the standard deviation between donors was above 5%. A statistical classification framework was developed to diagnose cytomegalovirus status using the catalog of TCR beta chain sequences. In a later analysis, TCR nucleotide sequences were compared against IMGT/GENE-DB human TR gene sequences so that V and J genes could be assigned. In a later analysis, CDR3 sequences and most-parsimonious VDJ recombination scenarios were assigned using the TCRdist pipeline. In a later analysis, each TCR beta chain was defined by its CDR3 amino acid sequence together with its V-gene family, and reads lacking a unique V-gene family were excluded. To address suspected cross-contamination and a sequencing artifact, a later analysis removed over 500 highly shared, low-generation-probability nucleotide sequences. A later analysis calculated a clonal expansion index for each public chain from normalized within-repertoire ranks of inferred template counts. A later analysis computed generation probabilities with a VDJ recombination model fitted to out-of-frame rearrangements, and checked the results against IGoR. In a later analysis, TCR-TCR, TCR-HLA and TCR-CMV co-occurrence was scored with hypergeometric tests, and a repertoire-size bias correction was applied to TCR pairs. A later analysis estimated false discovery rates by permuting HLA or CMV assignments 20 times. In a later analysis, co-occurring TCRs were grouped using DBSCAN, with TCRdist sequence similarity added in when clustering inside HLA-allele-positive subsets. Co-occurrence clustering excluded repertoires with fewer than 30,000 or more than 120,000 public chains, plus five with anomalous nucleotide sharing. The table comes from immuneACCESS by way of TCRdb, which keeps in-frame sequences with V and J called. Part of the clones is missing from these tables; in studies checked, under half for an unresolved V gene and the rest for unknown reasons. That table is the source of V, J and clone size, and D and trimming were worked out from the DNA. The table held for this sample gives about 130,000 clones. Approximately 1.8% of the sample belongs to the ten largest clones.

The chain couples TRBV27 to TRBJ2-3, with 7 bases matching TRBD1. Source material: PBMCs. This receptor was obtained from a man in his late teens or twenties in good health and CMV-seronegative. The CDR3 protein sequence reads: CASSFQGADTQYF. The DNA sequence is TGTGCCAGCAGTTTCCAGGGGGCAGATACGCAGTATTTT.